This TCR beta chain stems from a study of blood T cell repertoires in COVID-19. CDR1 and CDR2 from the germline V gene are MDHEN and SYDVKM. This CDR3 contains 13 residues. The germline V and J ends were trimmed by 4 bases and 6 bases, with 12 bases remaining between them. Assay: immunoSEQ multiplex PCR; the TCRdb copy retains only in-frame clones and omits some. The sample records under 150,000 clones, around 83% being singletons. This receptor was identified in a man older than 75 with active or convalescent COVID-19. This chain links TRBV28 with TRBJ1-2; tentative D call: TRBD1 (6 bases). Source material: peripheral blood. CDR3 bases: TGTGCCAGCAGTTCTACAGGGTTCGATGGCTACACCTTC. This sequence encodes CASSSTGFDGYTF.